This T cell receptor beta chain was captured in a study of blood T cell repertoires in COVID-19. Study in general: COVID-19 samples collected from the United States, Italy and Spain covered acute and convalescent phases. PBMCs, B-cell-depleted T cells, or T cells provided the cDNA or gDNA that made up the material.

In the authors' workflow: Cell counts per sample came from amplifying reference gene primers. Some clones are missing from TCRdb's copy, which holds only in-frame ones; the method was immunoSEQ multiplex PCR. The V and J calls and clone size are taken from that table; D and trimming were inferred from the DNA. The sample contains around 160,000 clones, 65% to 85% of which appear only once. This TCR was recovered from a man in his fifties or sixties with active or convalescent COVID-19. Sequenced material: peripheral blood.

DNA for the CDR3: TGTGCCAGCAGCGCCGACAGGGACGGCCAAGAGACCCAGTACTTC. The encoded protein is CASSADRDGQETQYF. V gene TRBV9 combines with J gene TRBJ2-5; 7 bases line up with TRBD1. The CDR3 covers 15 residues. Germline CDR1 and CDR2: SGDLS and YYNGEE. V dropped 3 bases and J dropped 1; count of bases not matched to a gene: 6. Full variable domain (missing parts from reference TRBV9 and TRBJ2-5): DSGVTQTPKHLITATGQRVTLRCSPRSGDLSVYWYQQSLDQGLQFLIQYYNGEERAKGNILERFSAQQFPDLHSELNLSSLELGDSALYFCASSADRDGQETQYFGPGTRLLVL.